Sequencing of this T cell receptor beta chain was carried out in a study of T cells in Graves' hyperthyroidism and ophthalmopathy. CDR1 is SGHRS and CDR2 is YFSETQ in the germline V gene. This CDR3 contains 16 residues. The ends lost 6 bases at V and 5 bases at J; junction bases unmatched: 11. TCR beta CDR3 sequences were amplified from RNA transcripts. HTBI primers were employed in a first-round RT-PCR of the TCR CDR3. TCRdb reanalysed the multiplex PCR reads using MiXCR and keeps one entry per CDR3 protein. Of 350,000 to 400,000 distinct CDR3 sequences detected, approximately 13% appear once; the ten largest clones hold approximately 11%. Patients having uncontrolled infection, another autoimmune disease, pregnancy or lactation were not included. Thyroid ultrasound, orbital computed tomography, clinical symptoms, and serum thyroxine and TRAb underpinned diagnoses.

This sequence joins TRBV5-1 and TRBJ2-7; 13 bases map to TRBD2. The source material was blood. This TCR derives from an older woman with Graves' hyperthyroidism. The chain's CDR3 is CASTPPRTSGRDEQYF. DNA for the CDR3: TGCGCCAGCACCCCACCCCGGACTAGCGGGAGAGACGAGCAGTACTTC.